This TCR beta chain was identified during a study of blood T cell repertoires in COVID-19. Study at large: Whether acute or convalescent, the COVID-19 samples came from the United States, Italy and Spain. In each case, the material was cDNA or gDNA derived from T cells, B-cell-depleted T cells, or PBMCs.

The ends were cut back, 1 base at V and 7 bases at J, with 9 bases in the middle. Per the germline V gene, CDR1 is SGDLS and CDR2 is YYNGEE. The length of the CDR3 is 13 residues. Under the authors' procedure: By means of reference gene primer amplification, nucleated cell counts were estimated. TCRdb's table, derived via immunoSEQ multiplex PCR, lists solely in-frame clones and lacks some. D and trimming were read from the DNA, whereas the V and J calls and clone size are those reported in that table. The data contain roughly 320,000 clones, roughly 85% of them singletons. The chain employs TRBV9 and TRBJ2-1; weak D call: TRBD2 (5 bases). Sequenced: peripheral blood. This TCR came from a human donor in a cohort sampled during active COVID-19. For the CDR3, the DNA is TGTGCCAGCAGCGTACGGACTTATAATGAGCAGTTCTTC. It yields the protein CASSVRTYNEQFF.